This T cell receptor (beta chain) was observed in a study of cytomegalovirus exposure and HLA in healthy donors. Broader study findings: TCR beta chains numbering more than 150 were designated cytomegalovirus-associated. High sensitivity and specificity were reportedly achieved when the classifier diagnosed cytomegalovirus status. Despite most TCR sequences being rare, some public TCRs occurred in many donors.

This table comes from immunoSEQ multiplex PCR, and its TCRdb copy is limited to in-frame clones, with some not included. This table holds 150,000 to 250,000 clones, 84% found once. Remarks on this clone: Its antigen remains unknown.

V was pared by 3 bases and J by 7 bases, with 18 bases between. The CDR3 runs 15 residues. CDR1 is SEHNR and CDR2 is FQNEAQ in the germline V gene (reference sequence). The receptor was derived from a woman under 40 in good health and CMV-seropositive. The chain is built from TRBV7-9 and TRBJ1-2, with a possible D match to TRBD1 (5 bases). Material for sequencing was PBMCs. CDR3 coding DNA: TGTGCCAGCAGCTTCTCCAGGACAATGATGAGTGGCTACACCTTC. Translation gives CASSFSRTMMSGYTF.